Here is one T cell receptor beta chain with its context. Its antigen is undetermined. Germline CDR1 MNHEY, CDR2 SVGAGI. V shed 5 bases and J 5 bases; nucleotides not matched to a gene: 3. This CDR3 is built from 14 residues. Every donor provided one heparinised blood draw, which averaged around 110 mL. This entry is derived from a study of beta chain features in type 1 diabetes. Study observations and caveats: Sequencing the cDNA could make cells with high TCR expression show up more than they should. Significant though moderate, a shortening of TCRB CDR3s appeared in all four CD4+ subsets of Type 1 diabetes patients. No resolution was reached here on whether HLA type influences TCRB rearrangement.

Expressed TCRB transcripts were sequenced after all isolated RNA was converted to cDNA. Produced via immunoSEQ multiplex PCR; TCRdb's table is partial and in-frame only. The table records a few hundred thousand clones, approximately 15% of them present only once. This chain links TRBV6-5 with TRBJ2-3; 11 bases match TRBD1. The sequencing sample was made of naive CD4+ T cells from blood. The receptor was derived from a man aged 25 to 40 with type 1 diabetes. CDR3 sequence (DNA): TGTGCCAGCAGTGCGGGACAGGGGGAAGATACGCAGTATTTT. It translates to CASSAGQGEDTQYF.